In this sample, the clone carrying this T cell receptor beta chain turned up a few times. The antigen is unknown. MiXCR, run by TCRdb on the reads, gives a single entry per CDR3 protein. Of some 920,000 distinct CDR3 sequences in the sample, around a third were seen once. CDR1 is ENHRY, CDR2 SYGVKD, per germline. This CDR3 region has 14 residues. J lost 0 bases, V lost 3 bases, and 1 base had no gene match. The sample comes from a study of T cell repertoires in cytomegalovirus infection. Study in general: Carrying CMV and the relevant HLA type showed in public TCR beta signatures.

The sequence derives from a human donor in good health (CMV status not recorded). Some clones in this sample may be carry-over from other donors' samples. Sample: cultured CD8+ T cells from PBMCs, taken from culture after CMV antigen stimulation. The V call is TRBV10-3, the J call TRBJ1-2, with 7 bases matching TRBD1. The CDR3 nucleotides read TGTGCCATCAGTGAACAGGGGACTAACTATGGCTACACCTTC. It yields the protein CAISEQGTNYGYTF.